Following are 25 T cell receptor beta chains from one sample sequenced in a study of blood T cell repertoires in COVID-19. Clones were sequenced by immunoSEQ multiplex PCR, and TCRdb holds only the in-frame ones, with some missing. The sample consists of approximately 120,000 clones, 90% to 95% of them appearing once. Sequencing was done on a sample of peripheral blood. These receptors originate from a man aged 45-60 years with COVID-19, enrolled during active disease.

Only one count was recorded for this clone. V usage is TRBV5-1 and J usage is TRBJ2-2, with TRBD2 matching 10 bases. The germline V gene has CDR1 SGHRS and CDR2 YFSETQ. CDR3 length: 17 amino acids. Losses at the gene ends were 4 bases for V and 5 bases for J; bases not matched to a gene: 11. The CDR3 DNA reads TGCGCCAGCAGCCTCCACGGAGGACTAGCGGAGACCGGGGAGCTGTTTTTT. It encodes CASSLHGGLAETGELFF.

V is TRBV6-2 or TRBV6-3 and J is TRBJ2-7, with D possibly TRBD2 on 5 matching bases. V gave up 2 bases and J gave up 4 bases, with 15 bases separating them. Germline lookup yields CDR1 MNHEY and CDR2 SVGEGT. The length of the CDR3 is 15 residues. CDR3 region: CASSYAGVGTYEQYF. The CDR3 bases are TGTGCCAGCAGTTACGCCGGGGTTGGTACTTACGAGCAGTACTTC.

The chain joins TRBV10-3 to TRBJ1-4; TRBD1 matches 7 bases. The germline V gene has CDR1 ENHRY and CDR2 SYGVKD. The J segment lost 0 bases and the V segment lost 6 bases, leaving 7 bases of the junction unmatched. CDR3 length equals 16 residues. This CDR3 is CAIRDRPGTTNEKLFF. CDR3 sequence (DNA): TGTGCCATCAGGGACAGGCCGGGAACAACTAATGAAAAACTGTTTTTT.

The chain couples TRBV27 to TRBJ2-1; TRBD2 is a possible D gene (6 bases). Germline CDR1 is MNHEY and CDR2 is SMNVEV (reference sequence). This CDR3 is built from 15 residues. The germline V and J ends were trimmed by 2 bases and 12 bases, with 20 bases remaining between them. The CDR3 here is CASSLNGLTLPGQFF. The CDR3 DNA follows: TGTGCCAGCAGTTTAAACGGACTAACCCTGCCGGGGCAGTTCTTC.

This chain joins TRBV4-1 and TRBJ2-1; 9 bases are shared with TRBD2. The V gene end was trimmed by 6 bases and the J gene end by 8 bases; junction bases not matched to a gene: 11. Germline V gives CDR1 MGHRA, CDR2 YSYEKL. This CDR3 has 15 amino acids. The CDR3 spells CASRGPSGRWDEQFF. In DNA, the CDR3 is TGCGCCAGCAGGGGACCAAGCGGGAGGTGGGATGAGCAGTTCTTC.

The sample holds a few counts of this clone. This chain links TRBV4-3 with TRBJ2-2; 8 bases are shared with TRBD2. Trimming cost V 1 base and J 0 bases; bases outside gene matches: 1. Germline V lookup: CDR1 LGHNA, CDR2 YSLEER. The CDR3 consists of 16 residues. CDR3 DNA: TGCGCCAGCAGCCAAGGGGGACTAGCGAACACCGGGGAGCTGTTTTTT. It codes for CASSQGGLANTGELFF.

CDR3 region: CASQEYTGELFF. CDR3 in DNA: TGTGCCAGTCAAGAGTACACCGGGGAGCTGTTTTTT. This chain links TRBV19 with TRBJ2-2; D gene ambiguous. Germline CDR1 is LNHDA and CDR2 is SQIVND (reference sequence). Trimming pared 8 bases from V and 3 bases from J, leaving 7 bases between. The CDR3 totals 12 residues.

The rearrangement links TRBV5-1 to TRBJ2-2; TRBD1 aligns across 9 bases. After removal of 2 bases from V and 5 bases from J, the junction contained 7 bases not matched to a gene. Looked up from germline, CDR1 is SGHRS and CDR2 is YFSETQ. This CDR3 is 16 amino acids long. The CDR3 DNA follows: TGCGCCAGCAGCTTACCGGGACAGGGAGGTACCGGGGAGCTGTTTTTT. Translating gives CASSLPGQGGTGELFF. The variable domain in full, with the rest retrieved from reference TRBV5-1 and TRBJ2-2, is KAGVTQTPRYLIKTRGQQVTLSCSPISGHRSVSWYQQTPGQGLQFLFEYFSETQRNKGNFPGRFSGRQFSNSRSEMNVSTLELGDSALYLCASSLPGQGGTGELFFGEGSRLTVL.

This clone was recorded once. This chain joins TRBV2 and TRBJ2-7, with D maybe TRBD1 (5 bases). CDR1 is SNHLY and CDR2 is FYNNEI in the germline V gene. CDR3 length: 16 amino acids. Trimming removed 2 bases from V and 0 bases from J, with 14 bases in between. In nucleotides, the CDR3 is TGTGCCAGCAGTGAAAGTTTGGCGGACACCTCCTACGAGCAGTACTTC. Its protein product is CASSESLADTSYEQYF.

The rearrangement joins TRBV7-8 to TRBJ2-3; 8 bases match TRBD1. J was trimmed by 2 bases and V by 4 bases; bases with no gene match: 5. Germline CDR1 reads SGHVS; CDR2 reads FQNEAQ. The CDR3 contains 15 residues. The CDR3 loop reads CASSSRTGYTDTQYF. CDR3 DNA: TGTGCCAGCAGCTCCCGGACAGGGTACACAGATACGCAGTATTTT.

The V gene is TRBV7-3, the J gene TRBJ2-1, with a possible D match to TRBD1 (6 bases). Trimming stripped 4 bases from V and 8 bases from J, with 15 bases between. The germline V gene encodes CDR1 SGHTA and CDR2 FQGTGA. This CDR3 region has 14 residues. This CDR3 is CASSWLGAHDEQFF. The CDR3 DNA is TGTGCCAGCAGCTGGCTGGGGGCCCACGATGAGCAGTTCTTC.

J is TRBJ2-5 and V is TRBV7-8; no clear D gene. This CDR3 has 13 amino acids. V was clipped by 1 base and J by 1 base, with 4 bases between them. CDR1 and CDR2 (germline): SGHVS, FQNEAQ. The CDR3 DNA sequence: TGTGCCAGCAGCTTAGGCGGCCAAGAGACCCAGTACTTC. This encodes CASSLGGQETQYF. The entire variable domain, with the rest obtained from reference TRBV7-8 and TRBJ2-5, is as follows: GAGVSQSPRYKVAKRGQDVALRCDPISGHVSLFWYQQALGQGPEFLTYFQNEAQLDKSGLPSDRFFAERPEGSVSTLKIQRTQQEDSAVYLCASSLGGQETQYFGPGTRLLVL.

The rearrangement links TRBV28 to TRBJ1-5; TRBD1 might be the D (5 bases). Trimming took off 5 bases at V and 7 bases at J, with 18 bases between the two ends. The CDR3 loop spans 15 amino acids. Per the germline V gene, CDR1 is MDHEN and CDR2 is SYDVKM. CDR3 protein: CASSGPGLPIQPQHF. Here the CDR3 DNA reads TGTGCCAGCAGTGGTCCAGGGCTTCCTATACAGCCCCAGCATTTT. The whole variable domain, remainder taken from reference TRBV28 and TRBJ1-5, is DVKVTQSSRYLVKRTGEKVFLECVQDMDHENMFWYRQDPGLGLRLIYFSYDVKMKEKGDIPEGYSVSREKKERFSLILESASTNQTSMYLCASSGPGLPIQPQHFGDGTRLSIL.

Regarding this clone: One end of the junction varies from germline; a read error may be responsible. The chain uses TRBV25-1 and TRBJ2-3; D might be TRBD2 (5 bases). CDR3 length: 15 amino acids. From germline, CDR1 is MGHDK and CDR2 SYGVNS. The CDR3 region has the DNA TGTGCCGGCAGTGATGGAGCGGACCGCACAGATACGCAGTATTTT. Its protein is CAGSDGADRTDTQYF. Drawing the rest from reference TRBV25-1 and TRBJ2-3, the complete variable domain is EADIYQTPRYLVIGTGKKITLECSQTMGHDKMYWYQQDPGMELHLIHYSYGVNSTEKGDLSSESTVSRIRTEHFPLTLESARPSHTSQYLCAGSDGADRTDTQYFGPGTRLTVL.

In this sample, this clone turned up once. J is TRBJ2-7 and V is TRBV5-4, with 9 bases aligning to TRBD1. Germline V gives CDR1 SGHNT, CDR2 YYREEE (reference sequence). Trimming took 4 bases from V and 6 from J; bases not matched to a gene: 5. The CDR3 has 13 residues. The CDR3 sequence is CASSVDRGGEQYV. CDR3 DNA sequence: TGTGCCAGCAGCGTGGACAGGGGCGGCGAGCAGTACGTC.

This chain uses TRBV23-1 with TRBJ2-2; maybe TRBD1 (6 bases). TRBV23-1 is an ORF for which the function is uncertain. V lost 2 bases to trimming and J lost 6 bases, with 10 bases between them. The CDR3 loop spans 14 amino acids. CDR3 loop: CASSQGTRAGELFF. DNA for the CDR3: TGCGCCAGCAGTCAAGGGACAAGGGCCGGGGAGCTGTTTTTT.

The chain combines TRBV6-6 with TRBJ2-5, with 11 bases that match TRBD2. This CDR3 is 16 amino acids long. The V gene's germline CDR1 is MNHNY and CDR2 SVGAGI (reference sequence). The V segment lost 4 bases and the J segment 1 base; nucleotides outside the gene matches: 5. The CDR3 loop reads CASSSRLAGIQETQYF. In nucleotides, the CDR3 is TGTGCCAGCAGTTCTCGACTAGCGGGGATCCAAGAGACCCAGTACTTC.

The J gene is TRBJ2-3, the V gene TRBV5-1, with a possible D match to TRBD2 (6 bases). The CDR3 totals 15 residues. Trimming cost V 0 bases and J 4 bases, with 12 bases left between them. Germline lookup yields CDR1 SGHRS and CDR2 YFSETQ. The CDR3 DNA reads as TGCGCCAGCAGCTTGGACGGGAGAATTTCAGATACGCAGTATTTT. Encoded protein: CASSLDGRISDTQYF.

V and J are TRBV7-2 and TRBJ2-1; 8 positions match TRBD1. The CDR3 runs to 14 residues. The J segment lost 9 bases and the V segment lost 3 bases, leaving 7 bases of the junction unmatched. Germline CDR1 SGHTA, CDR2 FQGNSA. CDR3 protein: CASSFNRGLGEQFF. The CDR3 DNA sequence: TGTGCCAGCAGCTTTAACAGGGGGTTGGGTGAGCAGTTCTTC. Variable domain in full (rest from reference TRBV7-2 and TRBJ2-1): GAGVSQSPSNKVTEKGKDVELRCDPISGHTALYWYRQSLGQGLEFLIYFQGNSAPDKSGLPSDRFSAERTGGSVSTLTIQRTQQEDSAVYLCASSFNRGLGEQFFGPGTRLTVL.

V is TRBV7-2 and J is TRBJ2-2, with D hard to call. Germline assignment: CDR1 SGHTA and CDR2 FQGNSA. This CDR3 has 15 amino acids. Trimming removed 3 bases at V and 0 bases at J, with 8 bases between. The CDR3 DNA follows: TGTGCCAGCAGCTTGAAACTACCGAACACCGGGGAGCTGTTTTTT. The encoded protein is CASSLKLPNTGELFF.

J is TRBJ1-3 and V is TRBV29-1; D unclear. This CDR3 has 12 amino acids. V was pared by 2 bases and J by 4 bases, with 6 bases between. CDR1 and CDR2 (germline): SQVTM, ANQGSEA. The CDR3 sequence: CSVESPGNTIYF. The CDR3 region has the DNA TGCAGCGTTGAATCCCCGGGAAACACCATATATTTT.

The chain links TRBV9 to TRBJ2-5; D might be TRBD1 (6 bases). V lost 0 bases, J lost 5 bases, and 20 bases lay in between. The CDR3 is made up of 17 amino acids. The germline gives CDR1 SGDLS, CDR2 YYNGEE. This CDR3 reads CASSVGVGDKRWETQYF. The DNA for the CDR3 is TGTGCCAGCAGCGTAGGCGTAGGGGACAAAAGATGGGAGACCCAGTACTTC. The full variable domain, in which reference TRBV9 and TRBJ2-5 provide the parts outside the CDR3, is DSGVTQTPKHLITATGQRVTLRCSPRSGDLSVYWYQQSLDQGLQFLIQYYNGEERAKGNILERFSAQQFPDLHSELNLSSLELGDSALYFCASSVGVGDKRWETQYFGPGTRLLVL.

V gene TRBV6-6 combines with J gene TRBJ2-3; D gene uncertain. Germline assignment: CDR1 MNHNY and CDR2 SVGAGI (reference sequence). V shed 2 bases and J shed 2 bases, with 8 bases lying between them. The CDR3 totals 14 residues. This CDR3 reads CASSYGRNTDTQYF. The DNA for the CDR3 is TGTGCCAGCAGTTACGGCAGGAACACAGATACGCAGTATTTT.

The chain is built from TRBV4-1 and TRBJ2-7, with 9 positions matching TRBD1. CDR1 and CDR2 (germline): MGHRA, YSYEKL. V shed 1 base and J 6 bases; nucleotides not matched to a gene: 19. CDR3 length: 19 amino acids. The CDR3 DNA follows: TGCGCCAGCAGCCAAGGGAGGGCCCGTGCGGGACAGGGTTCGGGCGAGCAGTACTTC. Amino acid sequence: CASSQGRARAGQGSGEQYF.

CDR3 DNA sequence: TGTGCCTGGAAGCGGTGGACTAGCGGGTACACAGATACGCAGTATTTT. Translation gives CAWKRWTSGYTDTQYF. V usage is TRBV30 and J usage is TRBJ2-3, with 11 positions matching TRBD2. Germline CDR1 and CDR2: GTSNPN and SVGIG (reference sequence). V was pared by 4 bases and J by 2 bases, with 8 bases of the junction left unmatched. This CDR3 contains 16 residues.